A single sample gave rise to the 11 T cell receptor beta chains below, sequenced in a study of tumor and adjacent non-tumor tissue in lung cancer. No cell sorting was done before RNA was extracted from the tissue. The normal lung tissue was taken more than 3 cm from the tumor edge. A modified ARM-PCR protocol with three rounds of nested PCR amplified TCRbeta. Via MiXCR, TCRdb re-called the multiplex PCR reads, giving one row per CDR3 protein. The profile shows around 60,000 distinct CDR3 sequences, around two thirds of them singletons. The specimen was distant non-tumor lung tissue. These receptor sequences come from a man between 65 and 80 years old with non-small cell lung cancer.

This clonotype has ten or more counts. The chain couples TRBV5-5 to TRBJ2-7, with D unclear. Trimming pared 1 base from V and 4 bases from J, leaving 9 bases between. The germline V gene has CDR1 SGHKS and CDR2 YYEKEE (reference sequence). The CDR3 sequence is 13 residues long. The DNA for the CDR3 is TGTGCCAGCAGCTTGAGCCCCGGGTACGAGCAGTACTTC. Its protein is CASSLSPGYEQYF.

This clonotype was seen ten or more times. The rearrangement uses TRBV29-1 and TRBJ2-7; D remains ambiguous. The CDR3 covers 15 residues. With 1 base removed from V and 3 bases from J, the gap between germline ends came to 16 bases. CDR1 and CDR2 (germline): SQVTM, ANQGSEA. The CDR3 DNA reads as TGCAGCGTTGAAGTTGGGGTGGGGTCACACTACGAGCAGTACTTC. This encodes CSVEVGVGSHYEQYF.

This clonotype was observed once. The conserved phenylalanine or tryptophan is not found at the CDR3 terminus, so this likely reflects a read error. The DNA is omitted, as the CDR3 cannot be located on it reliably, and the CDR3 follows TCRdb's listing. The chain recombines TRBV11-2 with TRBJ2-3; the table's TRBD2 call for D was not verified on the DNA. Germline V gene sequence: CDR1 SGHAT, CDR2 FQNNGV. The CDR3 has 14 residues if both end residues are counted. CDR3 residues: CASSSGLTTDMEYL.

The V gene is TRBV3-1, the J gene TRBJ2-1; 9 nucleotides align to TRBD1. The length of the CDR3 is 15 residues. Germline CDR1 is LGHDT and CDR2 is YNNKEL (reference sequence). The V segment lost 4 bases and the J segment 7 bases; nucleotides outside the gene matches: 8. The CDR3 DNA is TGTGCCAGCAGCCGCGGGACAGGGACCCTGAATGAGCAGTTCTTC. The encoded protein is CASSRGTGTLNEQFF.

The sample holds many counts of this clonotype. The chain is built from TRBV5-4 and TRBJ2-5; unclear D gene. This CDR3 comprises 13 residues. The V gene lost 6 bases and the J gene lost 2 bases, with 11 bases spanning the gap. Per the germline V gene, CDR1 is SGHNT and CDR2 is YYREEE (reference sequence). CDR3 protein: CASKAALQETQYF. CDR3 nucleotides: TGTGCCAGCAAGGCAGCCCTGCAAGAGACCCAGTACTTC.

In the case of this clonotype: The junction differs from germline at one of its ends, possibly a read error. This chain joins TRBV29-1 and TRBJ1-2, with 7 bases matching TRBD1. The V gene's germline CDR1 is SQVTM and CDR2 ANQGSEA. This CDR3 comprises 14 residues. CDR3 nucleotides: TGCAGCGTTAGTCGACAGGGAACTAATTATGGCTACACCTTC. Translation: CSVSRQGTNYGYTF.

This clonotype has just one count. A read error is possible here, since a much larger clone lies one base away. The V and J genes are TRBV5-4 and TRBJ2-5, with unresolved D. Germline loops: CDR1 SGHNT, CDR2 YYREEE (reference sequence). V was pared by 2 bases and J by 5 bases, with 13 bases between. There are 14 residues in the CDR3. The CDR3 nucleotides read TGTGCCAGCAGCTTTATGGGCGCAAGGGAGACCCAGTACTTC. It encodes CASSFMGARETQYF.

Many counts were recorded for this clonotype. The V and J genes are TRBV20-1 and TRBJ2-1, with 8 bases aligning to TRBD1. The CDR3 runs 13 residues. Germline loops: CDR1 DFQATT, CDR2 SNEGSKA (reference sequence). The junction had 7 bases not matched to a gene; V was cut back by 6 bases and J by 6 bases. CDR3 nucleotide sequence: TGCAGTGCCCAAAGGACAGGGCCCAATGAGCAGTTCTTC. Its translation: CSAQRTGPNEQFF.

The sample holds one count of this clonotype. The CDR3 here is CASSLVWASGSEQFF. DNA of the CDR3: TGTGCCAGCAGCTTGGTATGGGCCAGTGGGAGTGAGCAGTTCTTC. V is TRBV5-6 and J is TRBJ2-1; TRBD2 is a possible D gene (5 bases). Germline assignment: CDR1 SGHDT and CDR2 YYEEEE. This CDR3 is 15 amino acids long. V was trimmed by 0 bases and J by 9 bases, leaving 16 bases between them.

This clonotype was seen only a few times. The missing conserved phenylalanine or tryptophan at the end of this CDR3 makes a read error likely. J is TRBJ2-5 and V is TRBV11-2; 7 bases line up with TRBD2. Trimming took 2 bases from V and 7 from J; bases not matched to a gene: 10. The length of the CDR3 is 15 residues. Germline V gene lookup returns CDR1 SGHAT and CDR2 FQNNGV. The CDR3 coding sequence is TGTGCCAGCAGCTTAAGCCGGGGGGATCTAATGACCCAGTACTCC. It encodes CASSLSRGDLMTQYS.

There are many counts of this clonotype. V and J are TRBV11-1 and TRBJ2-3; D might be TRBD2 (5 bases). Germline values: CDR1 SGHAT, CDR2 FQDESV (reference sequence). The CDR3 is 13 residues long. With 6 bases removed from V and 1 base from J, the gap between germline ends came to 8 bases. The CDR3 is CASSKRGTDTQYF. The CDR3 DNA sequence: TGTGCCAGCAGTAAGAGGGGCACAGATACGCAGTATTTT.